A selection of T cell receptor beta chains follows, all from one sample in a study of regulatory T cells in long-lasting Graves disease. From the multiplex PCR reads, TCRdb called clonotypes with MiXCR, one entry per CDR3 protein. The table records fewer than 650,000 distinct CDR3 sequences, roughly 15% of them present only once. This sample also appeared in a second study, on T cells in Graves' hyperthyroidism and ophthalmopathy.

This specimen was peripheral blood mononuclear cells (PBMCs), taken at new diagnosis, from a patient treated with antithyroid drugs. The receptors here all came from a young woman with Graves disease. Each CDR3 is given with its conserved first and last residue. A D gene is named only where the DNA matches it firmly. For some rows the clone size is stated as once, few or many, or as a class when expanded; others skip it.

j_gene,d_gene,abundance,v_gene,CDR3nt,CDR3aa
TRBJ2-2,.,.,TRBV3-1,TGTGCCAGCAGCCAAACGGCTAGCGTCACCGGGGAGCTGTTTTTT,CASSQTASVTGELFF
TRBJ1-1,.,many,TRBV27,TGTGCCAGCAGTCCCGGGGAGGCCCAGCCCCCCCGGACACCAGCTTTCTTT,CASSPGEAQPPRTPAFF
TRBJ2-2,TRBD2,.,TRBV9,TGTGCCAGCAGGAGGACTAGCGGGAGGACCGGGGAGCTGTTTTTT,CASRRTSGRTGELFF
TRBJ1-4,TRBD1,many,TRBV5-4,TGTGCCAGCAGCCCGGGACAGGAGAATGAAAAACTGTTTTTT,CASSPGQENEKLFF
TRBJ1-3,.,few,TRBV15,TGTGCCACCAGCAGGGAACTCAATGCCAAAACCACCATATATTTT,CATSRELNAKTTIYF
TRBJ1-1,TRBD1,.,TRBV10-3,TGTGCCATCACTCCCGAGACAGGGTGGGGGAACACTGAAGCTTTCTTT,CAITPETGWGNTEAFF
TRBJ2-2,.,few,TRBV19,TGTGCCAGTAGTATCGGGGTTGTCGGGGAGCTGTTTTTT,CASSIGVVGELFF
TRBJ2-7,.,many,TRBV20-1,TGCAGTGCCACCCCTACAGGTTCCTACGAGCAGTACTTC,CSATPTGSYEQYF
TRBJ2-5,.,many,TRBV28,TGTGCCAGCAGACAGGGACCTCAGCAGTACTTC,CASRQGPQQYF
TRBJ2-3,TRBD1,many,TRBV2,TGTGCCAGCAGCCGACACGGACAGGGGATTTCAGATACGCAGTATTTT,CASSRHGQGISDTQYF